This T cell receptor beta chain is from a study of blood T cell repertoires in COVID-19. In the original workflow: Reference gene primer amplification yielded estimated nucleated cell counts. The data were produced by immunoSEQ multiplex PCR, yet TCRdb's version contains in-frame clones alone and is incomplete. V, J and clone size reflect that table, while D and trimming were determined from the DNA. This table holds approximately 130,000 clones, roughly 80% found once. This clone showed up just a few times. This study enrolled people aged about 18 to 100 from under 25 US geographic areas. Researchers sorted participants into cohorts using their self-reported clinical history. Cohort 3 recovered donors had two negative PCRs, clearance, or symptom resolution. The material sequenced was PBMCs or T cells enriched from blood (not recorded which). The TCR sequence derives from a man younger than 40 who had recovered from COVID-19.

CDR3 residues: CASTNSGGSGELFF. DNA for the CDR3: TGTGCCAGCACCAATAGCGGGGGGAGCGGGGAGCTGTTTTTT. The chain uses TRBV11-2 and TRBJ2-2; 10 bases fit TRBD2. The germline gives CDR1 SGHAT, CDR2 FQNNGV. This CDR3 contains 14 residues. After removal of 7 bases from V and 7 bases from J, the junction contained 6 bases not matched to a gene.